Below, 4 T cell receptor beta chains from the same sample are listed, as sequenced in a study of PD-L1 blockade in urothelial cancer. Stated time point: pretreatment peripheral blood. Profiling relied on immunoSEQ multiplex PCR, and the TCRdb table lists in-frame clones only, not all of them. The sample records approximately 100,000 clones, around 89% being singletons. Sequenced material: PBMCs, taken around atezolizumab (anti-PD-L1) treatment. Receptors originate from an elderly woman with urothelial cancer.

The chain recombines TRBV5-4 with TRBJ2-7; D may be TRBD2 (6 bases). Germline V CDR1 and CDR2: SGHNT, YYREEE (reference sequence). The CDR3 contains 16 residues. Trimming cost V 4 bases and J 1 base, with 18 bases left between them. CDR3 nucleotides: TGTGCCAGCAGCCGGGGAGAGCGGGTCGGTTCCTACGAGCAGTACTTC. Encoded protein: CASSRGERVGSYEQYF.

The V call is TRBV5-4, the J call TRBJ2-1; 9 nucleotides line up with TRBD2. The CDR3 extends over 15 amino acids. Per germline, CDR1 SGHNT and CDR2 YYREEE (reference sequence). The V and J ends lost 2 bases and 4 bases, in that order; junction bases with no gene match: 4. For the CDR3, the DNA is TGTGCCAGCAGCTTTAGCGGGAGTTCGTACAATGAGCAGTTCTTC. It encodes CASSFSGSSYNEQFF.

V usage is TRBV27 and J usage is TRBJ2-7; 7 positions agree with TRBD2. CDR1 is MNHEY, CDR2 SMNVEV, per germline (reference sequence). The CDR3 is 14 amino acids. Trimming took 2 bases from V and 8 from J; bases not matched to a gene: 9. The CDR3 DNA is TGTGCCAGCAGTTTAGGCGGGGGAGCCTTGCAGCAGTACTTC. This codes for CASSLGGGALQQYF.

The rearrangement uses TRBV25-1 and TRBJ2-1; 9 bases are a match to TRBD1. Germline CDR1 MGHDK, CDR2 SYGVNS. The ends lost 4 bases at V and 4 bases at J; junction bases unmatched: 5. This CDR3 contains 15 residues. CDR3 region: CASSGDRGDYNEQFF. The CDR3 DNA is TGTGCCAGCAGTGGAGACAGGGGGGATTACAATGAGCAGTTCTTC.